This is a list of T cell receptor beta chains from one sample in a study of cytomegalovirus exposure and HLA in healthy donors. Profiled with immunoSEQ multiplex PCR; TCRdb holds only in-frame clones, not every one. The top ten hold more than 3% of the sample, which has tens of thousands of clones, roughly four fifths seen once. The sequencing sample was made of PBMCs. All receptors derive from a man aged 25 to 45 in good health and CMV-seropositive. CDR3s include the opening cysteine and the closing phenylalanine or tryptophan. D genes are given only for firm matches. A clone size is listed for some rows: how often the clone was seen (once, few, many), or a class if it is expanded.

size: -; J: TRBJ2-3; D: -; V: TRBV19; CDR3: CASSIGGRTDTQYF; DNA: TGTGCCAGTAGTATAGGAGGTAGGACAGATACGCAGTATTTT
size: once; J: TRBJ2-5; D: TRBD2; V: TRBV27; CDR3: CASSLGLDKTQYF; DNA: TGTGCCAGCAGTTTAGGACTAGACAAGACCCAGTACTTC
size: -; J: TRBJ1-5; D: TRBD1; V: TRBV4-1; CDR3: CASSQAGQGTDQPQHF; DNA: TGCGCCAGCAGCCAAGCGGGACAGGGGACCGATCAGCCCCAGCATTTT
size: -; J: TRBJ1-4; D: -; V: TRBV7-6; CDR3: CASSLTDRPNEKLFF; DNA: TGTGCCAGCAGCTTAACGGACAGACCTAATGAAAAACTGTTTTTT
size: -; J: TRBJ2-7; D: TRBD2; V: TRBV2; CDR3: CASRGGRSGRSYEQYF; DNA: TGTGCCAGCAGGGGGGGAAGGAGCGGGAGGTCCTACGAGCAGTACTTC
size: few; J: TRBJ2-7; D: -; V: TRBV15; CDR3: CATSSPGQREYEQYF; DNA: TGTGCCACCAGCTCCCCCGGACAGAGAGAGTACGAGCAGTACTTC
size: -; J: TRBJ1-3; D: TRBD1; V: TRBV28; CDR3: CASSAAWDRGIGNTIYF; DNA: TGTGCCAGCAGTGCCGCCTGGGACAGGGGAATTGGAAACACCATATATTTT
size: -; J: TRBJ1-1; D: TRBD1; V: TRBV30; CDR3: CAWRTGGSTEAFF; DNA: TGTGCCTGGAGGACAGGGGGAAGTACTGAAGCCTTCTTT
size: -; J: TRBJ2-3; D: TRBD2; V: TRBV10-1; CDR3: CASSETQAGGPGTQYF; DNA: TGCGCCAGCAGTGAGACTCAAGCGGGAGGGCCTGGCACGCAGTATTTT
size: -; J: TRBJ2-7; D: TRBD2; V: TRBV6-5; CDR3: CASSYPSGSGIYEQYF; DNA: TGTGCCAGCAGTTACCCTAGCGGGAGTGGGATCTACGAGCAGTACTTC
size: few; J: TRBJ1-1; D: -; V: TRBV5-1; CDR3: CASRPQGNTEAFF; DNA: TGCGCCAGCAGACCACAGGGGAACACTGAAGCTTTCTTT
size: -; J: TRBJ2-7; D: -; V: TRBV21-1; CDR3: CASRRGLAGGRSYEQYF; DNA: TGTGCCAGCAGGAGGGGACTAGCGGGAGGACGCTCCTACGAGCAGTACTTC
size: -; J: TRBJ1-5; D: -; V: TRBV6-6; CDR3: CASGGFSNQPQHF; DNA: TGTGCCAGCGGGGGCTTTAGCAATCAGCCCCAGCATTTT
size: -; J: TRBJ1-4; D: -; V: TRBV28; CDR3: CASSPEGSWEKLFF; DNA: TGTGCCAGCAGTCCGGAGGGGAGTTGGGAAAAACTGTTTTTT
size: -; J: TRBJ2-7; D: TRBD1; V: TRBV27; CDR3: CASSPSSGDRAHEQYF; DNA: TGTGCCAGCAGTCCCTCCTCGGGGGACAGGGCTCACGAGCAGTACTTC
size: few; J: TRBJ2-7; D: -; V: TRBV6-1; CDR3: CASSRTVLYEQYF; DNA: TGTGCCAGCAGCCGGACAGTCCTCTACGAGCAGTACTTC
size: once; J: TRBJ2-7; D: TRBD2; V: TRBV6-5; CDR3: CASSYPLLAGGGEQYF; DNA: TGTGCCAGCAGTTACCCCCTCCTAGCGGGAGGCGGCGAGCAGTACTTC
size: -; J: TRBJ1-2; D: -; V: TRBV11-2; CDR3: CASSLAAGNYGYTF; DNA: TGTGCCAGCAGCTTAGCGGCAGGGAACTATGGCTACACCTTC
size: -; J: TRBJ2-5; D: -; V: TRBV19; CDR3: CASTGNYQETQYF; DNA: TGTGCCAGTACAGGGAATTACCAAGAGACCCAGTACTTC
size: -; J: TRBJ2-1; D: -; V: TRBV6-1; CDR3: CASSEVWAALNSGSYNEQFF; DNA: TGTGCCAGCAGTGAAGTTTGGGCAGCTTTAAACAGTGGCTCCTACAATGAGCAGTTCTTC
size: -; J: TRBJ2-1; D: -; V: TRBV6-5; CDR3: CASTRLTEGEQFF; DNA: TGTGCCAGCACTAGACTAACGGAGGGTGAGCAGTTCTTC
size: -; J: TRBJ2-1; D: TRBD2; V: TRBV6-4; CDR3: CASSEAPPGSRGGEQFF; DNA: TGTGCCAGCAGTGAAGCCCCCCCCGGATCCCGGGGGGGTGAGCAGTTCTTC
size: -; J: TRBJ1-2; D: TRBD1; V: TRBV11-2; CDR3: CASTPGTGGHYGYTF; DNA: TGTGCCAGCACCCCCGGGACAGGGGGCCACTATGGCTACACCTTC
size: -; J: TRBJ1-2; D: -; V: TRBV5-6; CDR3: CASSFILNEAGYTF; DNA: TGTGCCAGCAGCTTTATACTGAACGAGGCTGGCTACACCTTC
size: -; J: TRBJ1-2; D: -; V: TRBV10-1; CDR3: CASSEWENTFDRGYTF; DNA: TGCGCCAGCAGTGAATGGGAGAACACCTTTGATCGGGGCTACACCTTC
size: -; J: TRBJ2-7; D: TRBD2; V: TRBV4-2; CDR3: CASSSSGPDSYEQYF; DNA: TGTGCCAGCAGCTCTAGCGGGCCCGACTCCTACGAGCAGTACTTC
size: few; J: TRBJ2-3; D: TRBD1; V: TRBV4-3; CDR3: CASSQYGQGYSTDTQYF; DNA: TGCGCCAGCAGCCAATATGGACAGGGCTATAGCACAGATACGCAGTATTTT
size: -; J: TRBJ2-1; D: TRBD2; V: TRBV6-1; CDR3: CASSEKPSGSNEQFF; DNA: TGTGCCAGCAGTGAAAAGCCTAGCGGGAGTAATGAGCAGTTCTTC